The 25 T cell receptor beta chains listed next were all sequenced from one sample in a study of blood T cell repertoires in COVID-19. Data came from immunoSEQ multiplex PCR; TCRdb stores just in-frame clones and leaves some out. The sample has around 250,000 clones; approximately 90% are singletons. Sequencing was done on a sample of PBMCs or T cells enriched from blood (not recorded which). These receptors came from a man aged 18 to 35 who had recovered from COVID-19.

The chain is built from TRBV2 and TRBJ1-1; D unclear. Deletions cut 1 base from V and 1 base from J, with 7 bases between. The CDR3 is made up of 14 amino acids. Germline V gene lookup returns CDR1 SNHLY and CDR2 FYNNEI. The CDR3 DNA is TGTGCCAGCAGTGAAGGGGCGAGGAACACTGAAGCTTTCTTT. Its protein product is CASSEGARNTEAFF.

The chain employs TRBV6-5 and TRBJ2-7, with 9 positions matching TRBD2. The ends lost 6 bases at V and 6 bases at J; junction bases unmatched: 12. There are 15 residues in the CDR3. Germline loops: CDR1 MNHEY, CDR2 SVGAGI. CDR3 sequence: CASSPTVAGDGEQYF. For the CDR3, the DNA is TGTGCCAGCAGCCCAACTGTAGCGGGAGATGGCGAGCAGTACTTC.

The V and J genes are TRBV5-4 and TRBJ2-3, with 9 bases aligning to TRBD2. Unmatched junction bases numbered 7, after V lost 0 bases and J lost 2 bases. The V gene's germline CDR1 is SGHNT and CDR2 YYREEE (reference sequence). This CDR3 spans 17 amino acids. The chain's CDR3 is CASSLAAGGFFTDTQYF. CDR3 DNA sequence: TGTGCCAGCAGCTTGGCCGCGGGGGGGTTCTTCACAGATACGCAGTATTTT. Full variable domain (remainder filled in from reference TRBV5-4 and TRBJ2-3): ETGVTQSPTHLIKTRGQQVTLRCSSQSGHNTVSWYQQALGQGPQFIFQYYREEENGRGNFPPRFSGLQFPNYSSELNVNALELDDSALYLCASSLAAGGFFTDTQYFGPGTRLTVL.

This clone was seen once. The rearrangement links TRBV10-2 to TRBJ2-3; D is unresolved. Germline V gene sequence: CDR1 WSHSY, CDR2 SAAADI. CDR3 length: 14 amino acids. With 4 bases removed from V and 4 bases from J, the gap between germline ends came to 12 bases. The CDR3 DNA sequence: TGCGCCAGCAGTGTAGTAGTCGCTTCAGATACGCAGTATTTT. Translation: CASSVVVASDTQYF.

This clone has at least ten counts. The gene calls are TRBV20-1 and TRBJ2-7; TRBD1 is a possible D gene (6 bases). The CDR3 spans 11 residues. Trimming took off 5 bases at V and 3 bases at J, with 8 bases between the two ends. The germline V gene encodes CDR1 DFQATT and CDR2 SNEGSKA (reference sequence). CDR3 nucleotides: TGCAGTGCTCCGACAGGCTACGAGCAGTACTTC. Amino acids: CSAPTGYEQYF.

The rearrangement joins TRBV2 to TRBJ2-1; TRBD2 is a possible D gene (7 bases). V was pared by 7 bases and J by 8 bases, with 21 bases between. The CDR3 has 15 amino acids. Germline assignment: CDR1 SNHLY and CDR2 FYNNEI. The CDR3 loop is CASNGGAGNTDEQFF. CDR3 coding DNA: TGTGCCAGCAATGGGGGGGCGGGTAACACCGATGAGCAGTTCTTC.

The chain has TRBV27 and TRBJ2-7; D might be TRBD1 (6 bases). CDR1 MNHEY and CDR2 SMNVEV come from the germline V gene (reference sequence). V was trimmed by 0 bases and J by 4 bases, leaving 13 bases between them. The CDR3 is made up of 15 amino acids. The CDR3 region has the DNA TGTGCCAGCAGTTTATCGGGACAAGGTCAATACGAGCAGTACTTC. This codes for CASSLSGQGQYEQYF.

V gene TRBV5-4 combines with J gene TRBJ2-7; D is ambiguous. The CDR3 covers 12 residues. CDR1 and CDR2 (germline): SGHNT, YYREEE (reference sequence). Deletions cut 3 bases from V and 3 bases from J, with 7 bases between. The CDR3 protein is CASSSVGYEQYF. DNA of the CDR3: TGTGCCAGCAGCTCGGTTGGCTACGAGCAGTACTTC.

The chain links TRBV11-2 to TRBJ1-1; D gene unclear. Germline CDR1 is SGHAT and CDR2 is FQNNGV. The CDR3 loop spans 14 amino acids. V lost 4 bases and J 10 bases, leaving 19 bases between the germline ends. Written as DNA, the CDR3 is TGTGCCAGCAGCTCAGCAGGATGGGAGGTGGGAGCTTTCTTT. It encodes CASSSAGWEVGAFF. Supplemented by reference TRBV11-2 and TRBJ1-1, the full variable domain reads EAGVAQSPRYKIIEKRQSVAFWCNPISGHATLYWYQQILGQGPKLLIQFQNNGVVDDSQLPKDRFSAERLKGVDSTLKIQPAKLEDSAVYLCASSSAGWEVGAFFGQGTRLTVV.

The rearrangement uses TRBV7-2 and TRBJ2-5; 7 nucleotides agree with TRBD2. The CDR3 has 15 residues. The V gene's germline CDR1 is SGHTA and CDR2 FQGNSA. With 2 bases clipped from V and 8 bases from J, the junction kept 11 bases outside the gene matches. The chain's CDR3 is CASSLSGAGPDTQYF. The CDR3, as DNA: TGTGCCAGCAGCTTATCGGGAGCGGGGCCAGACACCCAGTACTTC.

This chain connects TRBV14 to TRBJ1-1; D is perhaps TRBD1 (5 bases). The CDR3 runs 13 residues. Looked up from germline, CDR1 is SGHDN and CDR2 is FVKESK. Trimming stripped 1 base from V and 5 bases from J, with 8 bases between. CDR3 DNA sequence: TGTGCCAGCAGCCAAGTACACAGGACTGAAGCTTTCTTT. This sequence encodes CASSQVHRTEAFF.

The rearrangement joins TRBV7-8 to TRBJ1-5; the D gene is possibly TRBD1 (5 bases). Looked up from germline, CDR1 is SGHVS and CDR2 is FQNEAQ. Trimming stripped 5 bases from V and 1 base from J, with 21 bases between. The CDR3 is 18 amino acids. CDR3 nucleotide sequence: TGTGCCAGCAGCCCCCCTAGAGTGGGGGGATGGAGCAATCAGCCCCAGCATTTT. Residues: CASSPPRVGGWSNQPQHF.

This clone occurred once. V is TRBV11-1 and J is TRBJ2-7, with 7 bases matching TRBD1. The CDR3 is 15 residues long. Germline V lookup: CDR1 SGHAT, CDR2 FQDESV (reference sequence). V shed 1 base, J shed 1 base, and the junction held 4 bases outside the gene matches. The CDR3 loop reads CASSLEGDRSYEQYF. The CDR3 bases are TGTGCCAGCAGCTTAGAGGGGGACAGATCCTACGAGCAGTACTTC.

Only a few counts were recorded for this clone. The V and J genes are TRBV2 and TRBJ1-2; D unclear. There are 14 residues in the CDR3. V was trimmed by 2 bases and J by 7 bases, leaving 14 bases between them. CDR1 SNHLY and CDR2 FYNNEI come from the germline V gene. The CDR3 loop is CASSELRARGGYTF. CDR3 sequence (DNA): TGTGCCAGCAGTGAACTGAGGGCGAGAGGTGGCTACACCTTC.

CDR3 DNA: TGTGCCAGCAGTCAGGGACTAGCGGGGAACACAGATACGCAGTATTTT. Translating it yields CASSQGLAGNTDTQYF. This chain links TRBV6-6 with TRBJ2-3; 13 nucleotides agree with TRBD2. V lost 5 bases and J lost 2; bases outside the gene matches: 4. In germline, CDR1 is MNHNY, CDR2 SVGAGI (reference sequence). The CDR3 length is 16 residues.

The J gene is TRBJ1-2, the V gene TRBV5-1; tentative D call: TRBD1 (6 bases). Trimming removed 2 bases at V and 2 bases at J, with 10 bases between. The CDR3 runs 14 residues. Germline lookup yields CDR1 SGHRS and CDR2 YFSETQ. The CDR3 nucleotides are TGCGCCAGCAGCTTAGGACAGTTAAACTATGGCTACACCTTC. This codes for CASSLGQLNYGYTF.

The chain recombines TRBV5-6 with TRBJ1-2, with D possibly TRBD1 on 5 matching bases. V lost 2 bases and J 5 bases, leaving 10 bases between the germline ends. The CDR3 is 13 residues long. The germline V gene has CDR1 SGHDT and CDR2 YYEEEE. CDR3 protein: CASSLAGPYGYTF. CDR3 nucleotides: TGTGCCAGCAGCTTAGCAGGGCCATATGGCTACACCTTC.

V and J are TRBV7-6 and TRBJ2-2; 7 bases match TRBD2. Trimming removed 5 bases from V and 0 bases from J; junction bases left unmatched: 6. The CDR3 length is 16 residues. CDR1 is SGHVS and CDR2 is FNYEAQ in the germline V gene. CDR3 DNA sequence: TGTGCCAGCAGCCCATGGGGGGGTGCGAACACCGGGGAGCTGTTTTTT. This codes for CASSPWGGANTGELFF.

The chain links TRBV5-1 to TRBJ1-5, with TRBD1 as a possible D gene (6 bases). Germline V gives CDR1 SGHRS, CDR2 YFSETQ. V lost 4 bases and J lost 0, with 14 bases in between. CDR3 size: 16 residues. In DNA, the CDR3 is TGCGCCAGCAGCCCAGGGGCTGGGGATAGCAATCAGCCCCAGCATTTT. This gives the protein CASSPGAGDSNQPQHF. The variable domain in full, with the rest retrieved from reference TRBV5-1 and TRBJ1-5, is KAGVTQTPRYLIKTRGQQVTLSCSPISGHRSVSWYQQTPGQGLQFLFEYFSETQRNKGNFPGRFSGRQFSNSRSEMNVSTLELGDSALYLCASSPGAGDSNQPQHFGDGTRLSIL.

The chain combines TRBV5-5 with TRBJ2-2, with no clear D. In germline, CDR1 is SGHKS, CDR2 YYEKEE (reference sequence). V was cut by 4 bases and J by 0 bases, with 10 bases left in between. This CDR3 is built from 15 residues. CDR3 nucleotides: TGTGCCAGCAGCGCCAGGAACGCGAACACCGGGGAGCTGTTTTTT. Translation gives CASSARNANTGELFF.

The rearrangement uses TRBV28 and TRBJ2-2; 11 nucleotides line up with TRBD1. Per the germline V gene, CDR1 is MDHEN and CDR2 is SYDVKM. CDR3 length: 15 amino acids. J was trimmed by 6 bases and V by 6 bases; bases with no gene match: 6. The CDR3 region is CASSPPGQGAGELFF. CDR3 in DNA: TGTGCCAGCAGCCCACCGGGACAGGGGGCCGGGGAGCTGTTTTTT.

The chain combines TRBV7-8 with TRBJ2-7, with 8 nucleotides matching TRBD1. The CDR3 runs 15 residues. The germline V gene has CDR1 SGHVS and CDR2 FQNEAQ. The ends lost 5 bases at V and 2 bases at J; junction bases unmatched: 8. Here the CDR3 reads CASSPPGTGPYEQYF. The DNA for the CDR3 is TGTGCCAGCAGCCCACCGGGGACAGGACCCTACGAGCAGTACTTC.

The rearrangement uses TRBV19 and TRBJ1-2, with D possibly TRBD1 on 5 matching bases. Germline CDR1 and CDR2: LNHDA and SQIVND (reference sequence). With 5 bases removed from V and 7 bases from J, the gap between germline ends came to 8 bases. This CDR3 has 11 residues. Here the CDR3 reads CASSSGGGYTF. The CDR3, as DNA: TGTGCCAGTAGTTCCGGGGGTGGCTACACCTTC.

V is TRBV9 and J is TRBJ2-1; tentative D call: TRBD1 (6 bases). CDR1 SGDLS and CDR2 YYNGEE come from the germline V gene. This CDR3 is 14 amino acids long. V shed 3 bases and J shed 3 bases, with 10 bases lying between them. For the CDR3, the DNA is TGTGCCAGCAGCGACAGGGTAAACTACAATGAGCAGTTCTTC. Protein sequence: CASSDRVNYNEQFF.

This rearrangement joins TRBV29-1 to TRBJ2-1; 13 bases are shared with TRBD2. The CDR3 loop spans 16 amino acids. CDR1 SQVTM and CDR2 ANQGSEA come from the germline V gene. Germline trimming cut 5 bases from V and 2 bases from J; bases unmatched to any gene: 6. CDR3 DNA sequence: TGCAGCGTTACTAGCGGGGGGGCCGTCGCCTACAATGAGCAGTTCTTC. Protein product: CSVTSGGAVAYNEQFF.